These T cell receptor beta chains were read from a single sample in a study of T cell responses to AZD1222 COVID-19 vaccine. Repertoires were generated with immunoSEQ multiplex PCR, while TCRdb's copy carries only in-frame clones and drops some. The repertoire holds around 130,000 clones, with 85% to 90% as singletons. The sample was peripheral blood, taken on day 0 of AZD1222 vaccination. The receptors stem from an adult in good health. The CDR3 runs from the conserved cysteine through the conserved F or W. Fields, in order: V gene, J gene, D gene, CDR3 protein, CDR3 DNA. D genes are given only for firm matches.

TRBV4-3,TRBJ2-1,TRBD1,CASSFAGQGSYNEQFF,TGCGCCAGCAGCTTTGCGGGACAGGGGTCCTACAATGAGCAGTTCTTC
TRBV27,TRBJ2-7,TRBD1,CASSLGQGVYEQYF,TGTGCCAGCAGCCTCGGACAGGGGGTCTACGAGCAGTACTTC
TRBV25-1,TRBJ2-7,NA,CASSATEIAYEQYF,TGTGCCAGCAGTGCGACCGAAATAGCCTACGAGCAGTACTTC
TRBV19,TRBJ1-2,NA,CASSIDRVHGYTF,TGTGCCAGTAGTATAGACAGGGTTCACGGCTACACCTTC
TRBV5-1,TRBJ2-3,TRBD2,CASSRGLAHTDTQYF,TGCGCCAGCAGCCGCGGACTAGCGCACACAGATACGCAGTATTTT
TRBV18,TRBJ2-1,TRBD2,CASSPPSLAGGYEQFF,TGTGCCAGCTCACCACCGAGCCTAGCGGGAGGTTATGAGCAGTTCTTC
TRBV5-1,TRBJ1-6,NA,CASSLERSPLHF,TGCGCCAGCAGCTTGGAACGCTCACCCCTCCACTTT
TRBV5-5,TRBJ1-1,NA,CASSLGDGTEAFF,TGTGCCAGCAGCTTAGGAGACGGGACTGAAGCTTTCTTT
TRBV5-1,TRBJ2-7,TRBD1,CASSLGGQGQGEQYF,TGCGCCAGCAGCTTGGGGGGACAGGGACAGGGCGAGCAGTACTTC
TRBV7-3,TRBJ1-2,NA,CASSPEGWANYGYTF,TGTGCCAGCAGCCCAGAGGGGTGGGCTAACTATGGCTACACCTTC
TRBV29-1,TRBJ2-7,TRBD1,CSVGDSGSEQYF,TGCAGCGTGGGGGACAGCGGAAGCGAGCAGTACTTC